The source of this T cell receptor (beta chain) is a study of blood T cell repertoires in COVID-19. On the study more broadly: The United States, Italy and Spain supplied acute and convalescent COVID-19 samples.

From germline, CDR1 is SGHVS and CDR2 FQNEAQ. The V segment lost 4 bases and the J segment 2 bases; nucleotides outside the gene matches: 3. The CDR3 extends over 15 amino acids. As handled by the study authors: Estimation of nucleated cell counts relied on the amplification of reference gene primers. Generated by immunoSEQ multiplex PCR, the TCRdb table keeps only in-frame clones and is missing some. Clone size and V and J calls were adopted from that table, with D and trimming inferred from the DNA. Of roughly 240,000 clones in the sample, about 90% are singletons; the top ten hold roughly 0.95%. Specimen: PBMCs or T cells enriched from blood (not recorded which). The rearrangement uses TRBV7-8 and TRBJ1-4; 8 bases match TRBD1. The receptor was isolated from a man aged 50-60 years who had been exposed to COVID-19. CDR3 sequence: CASSSTGGTNEKLFF. In DNA, the CDR3 is TGTGCCAGCAGCTCTACAGGGGGTACTAATGAAAAACTGTTTTTT.